Listed below are T cell receptor beta chains from one sample, sequenced in a study of control samples from healthy donors and cancer patients. Clones were read by immunoSEQ multiplex PCR, and TCRdb kept only the in-frame ones, dropping some. The table includes roughly 180,000 clones, approximately 94% detected once. Sequenced sample: blood. The receptors shown here come from a woman aged 18-29 years in good health. The CDR3 runs from the conserved cysteine through the conserved F or W. The order of the fields is D gene, clone size, V gene, J gene, CDR3 DNA, CDR3 protein. D genes are given only for firm matches. For some rows the clone size is stated as once, few or many, or as a class when expanded; others skip it.

>TRBD1|NA|TRBV18|TRBJ1-3
TGTGCCAGCTCGCCGGATGACAGGGCTGGAAACACCATATATTTT
CASSPDDRAGNTIYF
>NA|NA|TRBV11-3|TRBJ1-1
TGTGCCAGCAGCTTAGAAGGGGAAACTGAAGCTTTCTTT
CASSLEGETEAFF
>NA|NA|TRBV28|TRBJ1-4
TGTGCCAGCAGTTTTATAGGGACAACTAATGAAAAACTGTTTTTT
CASSFIGTTNEKLFF
>NA|once|TRBV5-5|TRBJ2-6
TGTGCCAGCAGCTGGTACCTCGGGGCCAACGTCCTGACTTTC
CASSWYLGANVLTF
>TRBD1|NA|TRBV10-3|TRBJ1-6
TGTGCCATTAGGGGACAGGGGAAAAATTCACCCCTCCACTTT
CAIRGQGKNSPLHF
>TRBD2|NA|TRBV18|TRBJ2-3
TGTGCCAGCTCACCACAGCGGGGGAGCACAGATACGCAGTATTTT
CASSPQRGSTDTQYF
>NA|NA|TRBV6-5|TRBJ1-4
TGTGCCAGCAGGCCCGGTCGGGGAGGGGCTGAAAAACTGTTTTTT
CASRPGRGGAEKLFF
>TRBD1|NA|TRBV6-6|TRBJ1-1
TGTGCCAGCAGTGCTCACGGACAGGGAGCAACTGAAGCTTTCTTT
CASSAHGQGATEAFF
>TRBD2|NA|TRBV6-6|TRBJ2-1
TGTGCCAGCGGGGGAGGGAGCGGCAATGAGCAGTTCTTC
CASGGGSGNEQFF
>NA|NA|TRBV10-2|TRBJ2-7
TGCGCCAGCAGGGGACAAGGCTACGAGCAGTACTTC
CASRGQGYEQYF
>NA|NA|TRBV6-5|TRBJ1-6
TGTGCCAGCAGACCTGACAGCTATAATTCACCCCTCCACTTT
CASRPDSYNSPLHF
>NA|NA|TRBV5-1|TRBJ1-4
TGCGCCAGCAGCTACAACGTCGGCGTTAATGAAAAACTGTTTTTT
CASSYNVGVNEKLFF
>NA|NA|TRBV2|TRBJ1-2
TGTGCCAGTTCGACAGCTAACTATGGCTACACCTTC
CASSTANYGYTF
>NA|once|TRBV14|TRBJ1-1
TGTGCCAGCAGCCAAACCACAGGGTTGAGCACTGAAGCTTTCTTT
CASSQTTGLSTEAFF
>NA|once|TRBV5-8|TRBJ2-5
TGTGCCAGCAGCTTGAGTACCGGGGTCCGGGTGGAGACCCAGTACTTC
CASSLSTGVRVETQYF
>TRBD2|NA|TRBV27|TRBJ2-7
TGTGCCAGCAGTTTAAGACTAGCGGGAGGTATCCACGAGCAGTACTTC
CASSLRLAGGIHEQYF
>TRBD1|NA|TRBV18|TRBJ1-4
TGTGCCAGCTCACGGTTACGGACAGGAGTTAATGAAAAACTGTTTTTT
CASSRLRTGVNEKLFF
>NA|NA|TRBV10-3|TRBJ1-2
TGTGCCATCAGTGAGTCAGCAGCAACACATGGCTACACCTTC
CAISESAATHGYTF
>NA|NA|TRBV4-2|TRBJ1-1
TGTGCCAGCAGCCAATTTTCGGCCGAAATGACTGAAGCTTTCTTT
CASSQFSAEMTEAFF
>TRBD1|NA|TRBV7-9|TRBJ2-5
TGTGCCAGCAGCACAGGGGAGCAGACCCAGTACTTC
CASSTGEQTQYF
>NA|NA|TRBV15|TRBJ2-3
TGTGCCACCAGCAGATCGGGGAGAAAAGGGGCAGATACGCAGTATTTT
CATSRSGRKGADTQYF
>NA|NA|TRBV25-1|TRBJ1-3
TGTGCCAGCAGTGACTTCATCTCTGGAAACACCATATATTTT
CASSDFISGNTIYF
>TRBD1|NA|TRBV25-1|TRBJ1-1
TGTGCCAGCAGTGGACAGGGGGCCAGCGTTCGGGCTTTCTTT
CASSGQGASVRAFF
>NA|NA|TRBV28|TRBJ2-7
TGTGCCAGCAGTTCTACAGGGACACAGGACGAGCAGTACTTC
CASSSTGTQDEQYF
>NA|once|TRBV6-5|TRBJ1-2
TGTGCCAGCAGTCCCTCCCTAGATTACTATGGCTACACCTTC
CASSPSLDYYGYTF
>TRBD1|NA|TRBV7-2|TRBJ1-2
TGTGCCAGCAGCTCCCGAAGCAAAGACAGGGGTGCTAACTATGGCTACACCTTC
CASSSRSKDRGANYGYTF
>NA|NA|TRBV10-1|TRBJ1-2
TGCGCCAGCAGTGAGGGGGCAGGGGACGGCTACACCTTC
CASSEGAGDGYTF
>TRBD1|NA|TRBV9|TRBJ2-5
TGTGCCAGCAGCATCCGGGACAGGGGAATGGAGACCCAGTACTTC
CASSIRDRGMETQYF
>NA|once|TRBV6-5|TRBJ2-3
TGTGCCAGCAGTTACTTAGGGGGGGCCAGGGATACGCAGTATTTT
CASSYLGGARDTQYF
>TRBD1|NA|TRBV28|TRBJ1-3
TGTGCCAGTTATTTCCAGGGGGCTTCTGGAAACACCATATATTTT
CASYFQGASGNTIYF
>NA|NA|TRBV6-5|TRBJ1-4
TGTGCCAGCAGAGCAACTAATGAAAAACTGTTTTTT
CASRATNEKLFF
>NA|NA|TRBV5-1|TRBJ2-7
TGCGCCAGCAGCTTGGTGCCGGGACCTTCCTACGAGCAGTACTTC
CASSLVPGPSYEQYF
>NA|few|TRBV28|TRBJ1-5
TGTGCCAGCAGTTTTAGCCCGTCCCGACGGAATCAGCCCCAGCATTTT
CASSFSPSRRNQPQHF
>NA|NA|TRBV21-1|TRBJ1-2
TGTGCCAGCAGCAGCGTGCCGGGCAACTATGGCTACACCTTC
CASSSVPGNYGYTF
>TRBD2|NA|TRBV7-2|TRBJ2-7
TGTGCCAGCAGTCCCCGTCTAGCGGGGGTGGGACGCGAGCAGTACTTC
CASSPRLAGVGREQYF
>TRBD1|NA|TRBV24-1|TRBJ2-7
TGTGCCACCAGTTCCGGGCAGGGGGCCTACGAGCAGTACTTC
CATSSGQGAYEQYF
>NA|NA|TRBV6-5|TRBJ1-1
TGTGCCAGCAGTTCTCCGGGACTATCAGCTTTCTTT
CASSSPGLSAFF
>NA|NA|TRBV5-4|TRBJ2-3
TGTGCCAGCAGCTCCAGGGTGTGGGGCACAGATACGCAGTATTTT
CASSSRVWGTDTQYF
>NA|NA|TRBV7-2|TRBJ1-2
TGTGCCAGCAGCTTAGCCGTCGGATCCGGCTCTGGCTACACCTTC
CASSLAVGSGSGYTF
>TRBD1|NA|TRBV7-9|TRBJ1-4
TGTGCCAGCAGCCTCCAGGGGGCAACTAATGAAAAACTGTTTTTT
CASSLQGATNEKLFF
>NA|NA|TRBV2|TRBJ1-1
TGTGCCAGCAGTACAGGCCCGAACACTGAAGCTTTCTTT
CASSTGPNTEAFF
>NA|NA|TRBV14|TRBJ1-1
TGTGCCAGCAGCCAGCAGAGGGTGAACACTGAAGCTTTCTTT
CASSQQRVNTEAFF
>NA|once|TRBV28|TRBJ1-5
TGTGCCAGCAGTCCCCGCAGAGAGGGTCAGCCCCAGCATTTT
CASSPRREGQPQHF
>NA|NA|TRBV7-2|TRBJ1-1
TGTGCCAGCAGCTTAATCTCTGGGACTGAAGCTTTCTTT
CASSLISGTEAFF
>TRBD1|NA|TRBV5-5|TRBJ1-4
TGTGCCAGCAGCTTCGGACAGGCGGGGCTTAATGAAAAACTGTTTTTT
CASSFGQAGLNEKLFF
>NA|few|TRBV5-4|TRBJ1-3
TGTGCCAGCAGCTCAACAGGAAACACCATATATTTT
CASSSTGNTIYF
>NA|NA|TRBV6-5|TRBJ1-5
TGTGCCAGCAGTTACCGGCGGGGCAATCAGCCCCAGCATTTT
CASSYRRGNQPQHF
>NA|NA|TRBV5-1|TRBJ2-7
TGCGCCAGCAGCAAACAGGACAGCTACGAGCAGTACTTC
CASSKQDSYEQYF
>TRBD1|once|TRBV29-1|TRBJ1-6
TGCAGCGTTCGGATTCGACAGGGAGACAATTCACCCCTCCACTTT
CSVRIRQGDNSPLHF
>TRBD1|once|TRBV3-1/TRBV3-2|TRBJ1-1
TGTGCCAGCAGCGGAACAGGGGGCGTCACTGAAGCTTTCTTT
CASSGTGGVTEAFF
>NA|NA|TRBV5-4|TRBJ1-1
TGTGCCAGCAGCTCCCTGTTAGCGGGCTCCGAAGCTTTCTTT
CASSSLLAGSEAFF
>TRBD1|NA|TRBV9|TRBJ2-5
TGTGCCAGCAGCGTAGGGACAGGGGGAAAAGAGACCCAGTACTTC
CASSVGTGGKETQYF
>NA|NA|TRBV6-5|TRBJ1-1
TGTGCCAGCAGACCGGACAGCGGGGCCACTGAAGCTTTCTTT
CASRPDSGATEAFF
>NA|NA|TRBV12-3/TRBV12-4|TRBJ2-1
TGTGCCAGCAGTTTCGGCGATGGGCAGTTCTTC
CASSFGDGQFF
>NA|NA|TRBV2|TRBJ2-7
TGTGCCAGCGAACTGCCAGGGGACTACGAGCAGTACTTC
CASELPGDYEQYF
>TRBD2|NA|TRBV12-5|TRBJ2-3
TGTGCTAGTGAACGGGGGGGCACAGATACGCAGTATTTT
CASERGGTDTQYF